These 3 T cell receptor beta chains were all obtained from the same sample, sequenced in a study of cytomegalovirus exposure and HLA in healthy donors. PCR employed 60 Vbeta and 13 Jbeta primers. The assay was immunoSEQ multiplex PCR, and TCRdb's table has in-frame clones only and misses some. The sample carries roughly 120,000 clones, 82% recorded once. Specimen: PBMCs. Source of these receptors: a male donor in good health and CMV-seropositive.

Only one count was recorded for this clone. The J gene is TRBJ1-4, the V gene TRBV7-2; perhaps TRBD1 as D (6 bases). Germline loops: CDR1 SGHTA, CDR2 FQGNSA. V dropped 0 bases and J dropped 4 bases, with 9 bases sitting between them. The CDR3 covers 15 residues. CDR3 region: CASSLATGYNEKLFF. The CDR3 DNA is TGTGCCAGCAGCTTAGCGACAGGTTATAATGAAAAACTGTTTTTT.

The chain has TRBV7-8 and TRBJ1-1; 8 positions agree with TRBD1. CDR3 length equals 16 residues. V was clipped by 5 bases and J by 7 bases; unmatched bases: 15. CDR1 is SGHVS and CDR2 is FQNEAQ in the germline V gene. The CDR3 DNA is TGTGCCAGCAGCCTCTGGACAGGGACCCAGCCCGGTGAAGCTTTCTTT. Its protein product is CASSLWTGTQPGEAFF. Drawing the rest from reference TRBV7-8 and TRBJ1-1, the complete variable domain is GAGVSQSPRYKVAKRGQDVALRCDPISGHVSLFWYQQALGQGPEFLTYFQNEAQLDKSGLPSDRFFAERPEGSVSTLKIQRTQQEDSAVYLCASSLWTGTQPGEAFFGQGTRLTVV.

The chain employs TRBV6-6 and TRBJ1-1, with unresolved D. From germline, CDR1 is MNHNY and CDR2 SVGAGI (reference sequence). The germline V and J ends were trimmed by 0 bases and 5 bases, with 10 bases remaining between them. The CDR3 consists of 14 residues. The CDR3 loop is CASSYSNPGTEAFF. The CDR3 DNA follows: TGTGCCAGCAGTTACTCGAACCCCGGGACTGAAGCTTTCTTT.